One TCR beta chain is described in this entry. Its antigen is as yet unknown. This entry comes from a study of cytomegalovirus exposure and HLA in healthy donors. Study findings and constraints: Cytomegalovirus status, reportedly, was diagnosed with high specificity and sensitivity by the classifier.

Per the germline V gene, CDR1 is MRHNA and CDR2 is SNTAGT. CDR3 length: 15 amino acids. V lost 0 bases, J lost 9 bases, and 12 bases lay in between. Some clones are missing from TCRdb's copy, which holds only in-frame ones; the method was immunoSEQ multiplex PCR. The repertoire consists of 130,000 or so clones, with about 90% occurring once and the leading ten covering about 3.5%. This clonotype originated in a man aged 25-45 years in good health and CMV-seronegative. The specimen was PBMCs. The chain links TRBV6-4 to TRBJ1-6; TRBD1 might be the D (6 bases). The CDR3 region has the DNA TGTGCCAGCAGTGACTCAACAGGGAATAGTTCACCCCTCCACTTT. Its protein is CASSDSTGNSSPLHF.